Below, 29 T cell receptor beta chains from the same sample are listed, as sequenced in a study of CD8 T cells in Susac syndrome. RNA totalling about 0.5 to 1 ug underwent reverse transcription with random hexamers. TCRdb re-analysed the immunoSEQ multiplex PCR reads in MiXCR, keeping a single row per CDR3 protein. The sample shows under 300,000 distinct CDR3 sequences, 96% of them seen only once. Sequenced: CD4+ T cells from PBMCs. These receptor sequences come from a human donor with Susac syndrome.

This sequence joins TRBV4-1 and TRBJ1-2; TRBD1 matches 8 bases. The germline V gene encodes CDR1 MGHRA and CDR2 YSYEKL. CDR3 length: 17 amino acids. The J segment lost 1 base and the V segment lost 4 bases, leaving 11 bases of the junction unmatched. This CDR3 is CASSRNHRGSLNYGYTF. The CDR3 nucleotides are TGCGCCAGCAGCCGAAACCACAGGGGGTCCCTTAACTATGGCTACACCTTC.

The genes are TRBV27 and TRBJ1-5; D is unresolved. The germline V and J ends were trimmed by 4 bases and 7 bases, with 17 bases remaining between them. The length of the CDR3 is 15 residues. In germline, CDR1 is MNHEY, CDR2 SMNVEV (reference sequence). CDR3 sequence: CASSSRGEARQPQHF. In DNA form, the CDR3 reads TGTGCCAGCAGTTCCCGAGGCGAGGCTCGGCAGCCCCAGCATTTT.

The chain employs TRBV15 and TRBJ2-1; 11 bases are a match to TRBD1. This CDR3 spans 19 amino acids. Trimming at V came to 0 bases and at J to 3 bases, leaving 10 bases not matched to a gene. Germline assignment: CDR1 LNHNV and CDR2 YYDKDF (reference sequence). The CDR3 spells CATSRDLAWTGGGYNEQFF. The CDR3 DNA follows: TGTGCCACCAGCAGAGATCTTGCGTGGACAGGGGGCGGCTACAATGAGCAGTTCTTC. The full variable domain, in which reference TRBV15 and TRBJ2-1 provide the parts outside the CDR3, is DAMVIQNPRYQVTQFGKPVTLSCSQTLNHNVMYWYQQKSSQAPKLLFHYYDKDFNNEADTPDNFQSRRPNTSFCFLDIRSPGLGDTAMYLCATSRDLAWTGGGYNEQFFGPGTRLTVL.

The chain links TRBV29-1 to TRBJ2-7, with D uncertain. This CDR3 region has 13 residues. CDR1 is SQVTM, CDR2 ANQGSEA, per germline. V was shortened by 8 bases and J by 3 bases, with 17 bases between the two germline ends. CDR3 protein: CSIAAALNYEQYF. Here the CDR3 DNA reads TGCAGCATTGCGGCTGCCCTCAACTACGAGCAGTACTTC.

This clonotype has only one observation. This sequence joins TRBV7-2 and TRBJ1-1, with 8 bases identical to TRBD1. The CDR3 runs 14 residues. V was clipped by 3 bases and J by 4 bases; unmatched bases: 4. Germline V gives CDR1 SGHTA, CDR2 FQGNSA. The CDR3 nucleotides are TGTGCCAGCAGCTTGCAGGGGGCGGTCACTGAAGCTTTCTTT. Amino acids: CASSLQGAVTEAFF. Complete variable domain (other parts from reference TRBV7-2 and TRBJ1-1): GAGVSQSPSNKVTEKGKDVELRCDPISGHTALYWYRQSLGQGLEFLIYFQGNSAPDKSGLPSDRFSAERTGGSVSTLTIQRTQQEDSAVYLCASSLQGAVTEAFFGQGTRLTVV.

The rearrangement joins TRBV4-2 to TRBJ2-5, with 12 bases identical to TRBD2. In germline, CDR1 is LGHNA, CDR2 YNFKEQ. The V segment lost 6 bases and the J segment 5 bases; nucleotides outside the gene matches: 10. The CDR3 loop spans 16 amino acids. CDR3 sequence reads: CASRRYETSGSETQYF. The CDR3 nucleotides read TGTGCCAGCAGACGCTATGAGACTAGCGGGAGTGAGACCCAGTACTTC.

The rearrangement links TRBV18 to TRBJ1-4; a possible D gene is TRBD1 (5 bases). CDR1 is KGHSH, CDR2 LQKENI, per germline. The CDR3 consists of 15 residues. Trimming took off 6 bases at V and 5 bases at J, with 16 bases between the two ends. The CDR3 bases are TGTGCCAGCTCCCGCGGGACTGAGACAAATGAAAAACTGTTTTTT. This codes for CASSRGTETNEKLFF. The complete variable domain, with remaining parts taken from reference TRBV18 and TRBJ1-4, reads NAGVMQNPRHLVRRRGQEARLRCSPMKGHSHVYWYRQLPEEGLKFMVYLQKENIIDESGMPKERFSAEFPKEGPSILRIQQVVRGDSAAYFCASSRGTETNEKLFFGSGTQLSVL.

The chain employs TRBV11-1 and TRBJ2-1; TRBD2 matches 16 bases. V dropped 1 base and J dropped 5; count of bases not matched to a gene: 14. The CDR3 runs to 21 residues. Germline lookup yields CDR1 SGHAT and CDR2 FQDESV (reference sequence). The CDR3 DNA reads TGTGCCAGCAGCTTAGTCCGCTTCGGGACTAGCGGGAGGGACCGGGACAATGAGCAGTTCTTC. Translation gives CASSLVRFGTSGRDRDNEQFF.

The chain couples TRBV30 to TRBJ1-1; 8 nucleotides line up with TRBD1. V lost 7 bases, J lost 1 base, and 5 bases stayed unmatched. The CDR3 has 13 residues. Germline V gene data show CDR1 as GTSNPN and CDR2 as SVGIG (reference sequence). CDR3 amino acids: CASTGQANTEAFF. CDR3 in DNA: TGTGCCTCTACGGGACAGGCGAACACTGAAGCTTTCTTT.

The chain is built from TRBV12-3 or TRBV12-4 and TRBJ2-7; 12 bases line up with TRBD2. Germline trimming cut 5 bases from V and 9 bases from J; bases unmatched to any gene: 17. CDR3 length equals 17 residues. CDR3 amino acids: CASSRGLAGLSPFGQYF. DNA for the CDR3: TGTGCCAGCAGTCGAGGACTAGCGGGGCTGTCGCCTTTCGGGCAGTACTTC.

CDR3 DNA sequence: TGCAGCGTTGATGTGCGGGGAGGCACTGAAGCTTTCTTT. Its translation is CSVDVRGGTEAFF. The chain carries TRBV29-1 and TRBJ1-1; no definite D call. V was pared by 3 bases and J by 4 bases, with 12 bases between. This CDR3 comprises 13 residues. Germline assignment: CDR1 SQVTM and CDR2 ANQGSEA.

This chain connects TRBV12-3 or TRBV12-4 to TRBJ2-1; D might be TRBD1 or TRBD2, each matching 5 bases. V lost 4 bases and J 11 bases, leaving 12 bases between the germline ends. The length of the CDR3 is 12 residues. This CDR3 reads CASSSTGGQQFF. The DNA for the CDR3 is TGTGCCAGCAGTTCGACTGGGGGTCAGCAGTTCTTC.

The count of this clonotype is one. The rearrangement joins TRBV6-5 to TRBJ1-2, with 7 bases lining up with TRBD1. In germline, CDR1 is MNHEY, CDR2 SVGAGI. The CDR3 is 16 residues long. J lost 1 base, V lost 0 bases, and 5 bases had no gene match. Written as DNA, the CDR3 is TGTGCCAGCAGTTACTCGAGAGCAGGGGGTAACTATGGCTACACCTTC. Translated: CASSYSRAGGNYGYTF.

The CDR3 DNA sequence: TGTGCCAGCGCCCTTCCTTTGGGGGCAAATCAGCCCCAGCATTTT. It encodes CASALPLGANQPQHF. This chain links TRBV28 with TRBJ1-5; TRBD1 might be the D (6 bases). This CDR3 comprises 15 residues. Deletions cut 8 bases from V and 4 bases from J, with 18 bases between. Germline V gene sequence: CDR1 MDHEN, CDR2 SYDVKM.

The chain links TRBV5-4 to TRBJ2-1, with 11 bases matching TRBD2. The CDR3 spans 15 residues. V lost 3 bases, J lost 4 bases, and 3 bases stayed unmatched. The V gene's germline CDR1 is SGHNT and CDR2 YYREEE (reference sequence). This CDR3 is CASSSSGRTYNEQFF. DNA of the CDR3: TGTGCCAGCAGCTCTAGCGGGAGGACTTACAATGAGCAGTTCTTC.

V is TRBV7-3 and J is TRBJ1-1; D might be TRBD1 (6 bases). The CDR3 runs 14 residues. Trimming took 3 bases from V and 5 from J, leaving 13 bases between them. Per the germline V gene, CDR1 is SGHTA and CDR2 is FQGTGA. The CDR3 loop reads CASSLAGAGTEAFF. CDR3 nucleotide sequence: TGTGCCAGCAGCTTGGCGGGGGCTGGAACTGAAGCTTTCTTT.

This chain uses TRBV27 with TRBJ1-1, with 8 bases identical to TRBD1. Germline values: CDR1 MNHEY, CDR2 SMNVEV (reference sequence). The trim removed 3 bases at V and 3 bases at J, leaving 12 bases unmatched. CDR3 length: 17 amino acids. CDR3 region: CASSFWGAGGEDTEAFF. The CDR3 region has the DNA TGTGCCAGCAGTTTTTGGGGGGCAGGGGGCGAGGACACTGAAGCTTTCTTT.

The chain employs TRBV20-1 and TRBJ2-1; tentatively, D is TRBD1 or TRBD2 (5 bases each). Looked up from germline, CDR1 is DFQATT and CDR2 is SNEGSKA (reference sequence). Trimming took off 7 bases at V and 9 bases at J, with 13 bases between the two ends. The CDR3 sequence is 11 residues long. CDR3 nucleotide sequence: TGCAGTGTAAAGTCGGGGACTGAGCAGTTCTTC. It translates to CSVKSGTEQFF.

DNA for the CDR3: TGTGCCAGCAGCCCGCGGTCCTACGGGGAGCTGTTTTTT. Protein sequence: CASSPRSYGELFF. This chain connects TRBV14 to TRBJ2-2; D is ambiguous. V was clipped by 4 bases and J by 7 bases, with 10 bases between them. Germline-derived CDR1 and CDR2 are SGHDN and FVKESK. CDR3 size: 13 residues.

V is TRBV9 and J is TRBJ1-2; weak D call: TRBD1 (6 bases). This CDR3 has 14 residues. Germline V lookup: CDR1 SGDLS, CDR2 YYNGEE. Deletions cut 3 bases from V and 11 bases from J, with 20 bases between. CDR3 residues: CASSATGTTWWYTF. The DNA for the CDR3 is TGTGCCAGCAGCGCCACCGGGACAACCTGGTGGTACACCTTC.

This rearrangement joins TRBV9 to TRBJ2-5, with 7 positions matching TRBD2. This CDR3 region has 15 residues. Germline assignment: CDR1 SGDLS and CDR2 YYNGEE. Trimming cost V 0 bases and J 5 bases; bases outside gene matches: 7. CDR3 protein: CASSVEGRALETQYF. The CDR3 DNA sequence: TGTGCCAGCAGCGTAGAGGGGAGGGCATTGGAGACCCAGTACTTC.

V and J are TRBV6-2 or TRBV6-3 and TRBJ2-5; D gene uncertain. In germline, CDR1 is MNHEY, CDR2 SVGEGT. Deletions cut 1 base from V and 2 bases from J, with 8 bases between. CDR3 size: 14 residues. The CDR3 protein is CASSYLTLQETQYF. The CDR3 region has the DNA TGTGCCAGCAGTTACTTGACCTTACAAGAGACCCAGTACTTC.

The V gene is TRBV11-2, the J gene TRBJ2-1, with 11 positions matching TRBD2. Germline V gene sequence: CDR1 SGHAT, CDR2 FQNNGV. The CDR3 length is 18 residues. J lost 6 bases, V lost 0 bases, and 10 bases had no gene match. CDR3 bases: TGTGCCAGCAGCTTAGACTCCGGACTAGCGGGTTACGGCAATGAGCAGTTCTTC. It encodes CASSLDSGLAGYGNEQFF.

The chain carries TRBV30 and TRBJ1-1; D possibly corresponds to TRBD1 (6 bases). The CDR3 runs 13 residues. Germline V gene data show CDR1 as GTSNPN and CDR2 as SVGIG (reference sequence). V was cut by 3 bases and J by 4 bases, with 12 bases left in between. The CDR3 here is CAWRQGRGTEAFF. The CDR3 DNA is TGTGCCTGGAGACAGGGACGAGGCACTGAAGCTTTCTTT.

The rearrangement joins TRBV27 to TRBJ2-5, with D possibly being TRBD2 (5 bases). Germline V CDR1 and CDR2: MNHEY, SMNVEV (reference sequence). Deletions cut 4 bases from V and 5 bases from J, with 11 bases between. The CDR3 is made up of 13 amino acids. CDR3 sequence reads: CASSSEVFETQYF. For the CDR3, the DNA is TGTGCCAGCAGTTCGGAGGTTTTCGAGACCCAGTACTTC.

The genes are TRBV12-3 or TRBV12-4 and TRBJ1-1, with a weak D call TRBD1 (5 bases). The V end lost 6 bases, the J end lost 5 bases, and 22 bases lay between the germline ends. This CDR3 has 16 amino acids. The CDR3 DNA sequence: TGTGCCAGCAGCGCGGACAAAGGACCAGAGGGGACTGAAGCTTTCTTT. Residues: CASSADKGPEGTEAFF.

V gene TRBV24-1 combines with J gene TRBJ2-7; maybe TRBD1 (6 bases). V lost 9 bases and J 4 bases, leaving 27 bases between the germline ends. The CDR3 sequence is 17 residues long. Germline V CDR1 and CDR2: KGHDR, SFDVKD. The chain's CDR3 is CATVYFQEQGFGYEQYF. CDR3 DNA sequence: TGTGCCACCGTCTACTTCCAGGAACAGGGTTTCGGATACGAGCAGTACTTC.

The chain couples TRBV27 to TRBJ1-1; D not resolved. Germline loops: CDR1 MNHEY, CDR2 SMNVEV (reference sequence). V dropped 5 bases and J dropped 0 bases, with 10 bases sitting between them. The CDR3 has 14 amino acids. The CDR3 is CASSVGAMNTEAFF. For the CDR3, the DNA is TGTGCCAGCAGTGTGGGTGCGATGAACACTGAAGCTTTCTTT.

The chain combines TRBV27 with TRBJ2-5; D possibly corresponds to TRBD1 (6 bases). Between the trimmed V and J ends, which lost 4 bases and 7 bases, there was a span of 16 bases. The CDR3 consists of 14 residues. The germline V gene has CDR1 MNHEY and CDR2 SMNVEV (reference sequence). The CDR3 sequence is CASSWDTTLGTQYF. The CDR3 DNA is TGTGCCAGCAGTTGGGACACCACCTTGGGGACCCAGTACTTC.